This T cell receptor beta chain was observed in a study of blood T cell repertoires in COVID-19. Study context: The United States, Italy and Spain were the sources of the acute and convalescent COVID-19 samples. Sources were T cells, B-cell-depleted T cells, or PBMCs; the material itself was cDNA or gDNA.

In the authors' methods: Estimates of nucleated cell counts were drawn from the amplification of reference gene primers. The method was immunoSEQ multiplex PCR; TCRdb's version includes in-frame clones alone and lacks a portion of them. V and J calls and clone size follow that table, whereas D and trimming were derived from the DNA. The sample consists of about 240,000 clones, around 83% of them appearing once. The CDR3 length is 14 residues. CDR1 is LGHNA, CDR2 YSLEER, per germline. Trimming removed 1 base from V and 2 bases from J, with 8 bases in between. The sequence came from a woman aged 60 to 75 with active or convalescent COVID-19. Specimen: peripheral blood. The chain joins TRBV4-3 to TRBJ1-2; D is ambiguous. The DNA of the CDR3 is TGCGCCAGCAGCCAAGGTTCCCAGAACTATGGCTACACCTTC. It translates to CASSQGSQNYGYTF.